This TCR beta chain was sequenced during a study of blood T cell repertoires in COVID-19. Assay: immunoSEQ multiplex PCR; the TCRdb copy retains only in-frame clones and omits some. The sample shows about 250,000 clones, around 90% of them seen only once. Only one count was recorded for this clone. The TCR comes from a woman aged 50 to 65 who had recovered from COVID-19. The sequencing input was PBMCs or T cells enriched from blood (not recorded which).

CDR3 bases: TGTGCCAGCAGCAAAACCGGGACTAGCGGGGGTCAGGAGCAGTTCTTC. This sequence encodes CASSKTGTSGGQEQFF. V gene TRBV2 combines with J gene TRBJ2-1; 14 bases line up with TRBD2. Germline CDR1 SNHLY, CDR2 FYNNEI. The CDR3 spans 16 residues. After removal of 6 bases from V and 10 bases from J, the junction contained 11 bases not matched to a gene. Using reference TRBV2 and TRBJ2-1 for the parts outside the CDR3, the full variable domain is EPEVTQTPSHQVTQMGQEVILRCVPISNHLYFYWYRQILGQKVEFLVSFYNNEISEKSEIFDDQFSVERPDGSNFTLKIRSTKLEDSAMYFCASSKTGTSGGQEQFFGPGTRLTVL.